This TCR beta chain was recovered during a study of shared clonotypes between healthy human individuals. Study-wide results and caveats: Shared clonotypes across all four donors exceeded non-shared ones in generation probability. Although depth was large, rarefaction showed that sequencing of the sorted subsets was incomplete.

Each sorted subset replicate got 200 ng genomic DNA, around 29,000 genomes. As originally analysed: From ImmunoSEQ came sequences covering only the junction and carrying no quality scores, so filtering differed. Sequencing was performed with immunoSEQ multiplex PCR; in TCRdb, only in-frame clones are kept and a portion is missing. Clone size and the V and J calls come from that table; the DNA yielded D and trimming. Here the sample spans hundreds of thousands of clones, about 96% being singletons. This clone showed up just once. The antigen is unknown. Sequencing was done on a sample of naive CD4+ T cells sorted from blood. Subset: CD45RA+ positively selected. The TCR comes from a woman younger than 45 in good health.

CDR3 loop: CASSLEGQGRLQYF. The CDR3 DNA is TGCGCCAGCAGCTTGGAAGGGCAGGGACGGTTGCAGTACTTC. The chain carries TRBV5-1 and TRBJ2-7; either TRBD1 or TRBD2 may supply D (5 bases each). Trimming pared 0 bases from V and 9 bases from J, leaving 16 bases between. This CDR3 is 14 amino acids long. Looked up from germline, CDR1 is SGHRS and CDR2 is YFSETQ.